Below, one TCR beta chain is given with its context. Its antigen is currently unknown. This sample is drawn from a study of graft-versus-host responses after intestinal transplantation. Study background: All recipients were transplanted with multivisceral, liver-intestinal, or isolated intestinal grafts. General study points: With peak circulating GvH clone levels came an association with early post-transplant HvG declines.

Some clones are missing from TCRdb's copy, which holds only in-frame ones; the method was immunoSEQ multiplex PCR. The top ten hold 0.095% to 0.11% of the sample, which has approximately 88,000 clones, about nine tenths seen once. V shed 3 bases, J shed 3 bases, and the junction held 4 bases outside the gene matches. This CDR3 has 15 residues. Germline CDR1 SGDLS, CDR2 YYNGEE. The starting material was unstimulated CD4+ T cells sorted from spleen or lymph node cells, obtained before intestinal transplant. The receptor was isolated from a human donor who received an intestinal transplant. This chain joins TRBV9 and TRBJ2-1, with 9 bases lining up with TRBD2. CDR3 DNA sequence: TGTGCCAGCAGCGGTGCGGGGGGGAACTACAATGAGCAGTTCTTC. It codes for CASSGAGGNYNEQFF. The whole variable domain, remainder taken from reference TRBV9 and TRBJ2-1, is DSGVTQTPKHLITATGQRVTLRCSPRSGDLSVYWYQQSLDQGLQFLIQYYNGEERAKGNILERFSAQQFPDLHSELNLSSLELGDSALYFCASSGAGGNYNEQFFGPGTRLTVL.